The next 19 T cell receptor beta chains were all read from a single sample in a study of T-cell memory formation after mild COVID-19. TCRdb reanalysed the 5' RACE reads using MiXCR and keeps one entry per CDR3 protein. The sample includes more than 250,000 distinct CDR3 sequences, roughly 16% of them seen just once. Sequences were obtained from PBMCs or a T cell subset sorted from them (not recorded which). Receptor source: a man younger than 35 who had mild COVID-19 (a few samples of this study predate the infection). Cell type and time point are not known.

This clonotype was seen at least ten times. The chain uses TRBV7-2 and TRBJ2-3; D might be TRBD2 (5 bases). Germline V gene data show CDR1 as SGHTA and CDR2 as FQGNSA. V was trimmed by 3 bases and J by 3 bases, leaving 13 bases between them. CDR3 size: 15 residues. Here the CDR3 DNA reads TGTGCCAGCAGCTTCGCAGGACTTTTTACAGATACGCAGTATTTT. This encodes CASSFAGLFTDTQYF.

This clonotype was recorded a few times. The genes are TRBV7-6 and TRBJ2-1, with D perhaps matching TRBD1 (6 bases). Between the trimmed V and J ends, which lost 5 bases and 10 bases, there was a span of 21 bases. The length of the CDR3 is 15 residues. Germline V gives CDR1 SGHVS, CDR2 FNYEAQ. The DNA of the CDR3 is TGTGCCAGCAGCCCTCCATCGACAGGCAGTAGAGAGCAGTTCTTC. Its translation is CASSPPSTGSREQFF.

This chain joins TRBV10-2 and TRBJ2-7, with no clear D. CDR1 is WSHSY, CDR2 SAAADI, per germline. Trimming shortened V by 1 base and J by 2 bases, and 12 bases separated the two germline ends. The CDR3 is 15 amino acids. CDR3 residues: CASSEWGPRPYEQYF. The CDR3 DNA is TGCGCCAGCAGTGAGTGGGGTCCCAGGCCCTACGAGCAGTACTTC.

This clonotype was detected a few times. The chain couples TRBV7-2 to TRBJ2-7, with 7 nucleotides matching TRBD2. V lost 0 bases and J lost 5; bases outside the gene matches: 4. The CDR3 sequence is 14 residues long. CDR1 is SGHTA and CDR2 is FQGNSA in the germline V gene. CDR3 nucleotides: TGTGCCAGCAGCTTAGCAGGACTAGTCAACGAGCAGTACTTC. Translation gives CASSLAGLVNEQYF.

In this sample, this clonotype turned up a few times. V and J are TRBV2 and TRBJ2-7, with 10 nucleotides matching TRBD2. The trim removed 3 bases at V and 2 bases at J, leaving 4 bases unmatched. CDR3 size: 15 residues. Germline CDR1 reads SNHLY; CDR2 reads FYNNEI. CDR3 amino acids: CASSEGLAWAYEQYV. CDR3 nucleotide sequence: TGTGCCAGCAGTGAGGGACTAGCGTGGGCCTACGAGCAGTACGTC.

This clonotype was observed a few times. The rearrangement uses TRBV27 and TRBJ1-5; 9 nucleotides align to TRBD1. J gave up 3 bases and V 3 bases, and 6 bases lay outside the gene matches. Germline CDR1 MNHEY, CDR2 SMNVEV (reference sequence). The CDR3 is made up of 16 amino acids. The CDR3 DNA reads as TGTGCCAGCAGTTTCCGGGACAGGGATCCCAATCAGCCCCAGCATTTT. This encodes CASSFRDRDPNQPQHF.

The chain joins TRBV7-2 to TRBJ2-1; 7 positions agree with TRBD2. With 4 bases clipped from V and 8 bases from J, the junction kept 8 bases outside the gene matches. The CDR3 is 14 residues long. CDR1 and CDR2 from the germline V gene are SGHTA and FQGNSA. CDR3 sequence (DNA): TGTGCCAGCAGCTCCGGACTAGGCGCCCATGAGCAGTTCTTC. This encodes CASSSGLGAHEQFF.

The chain couples TRBV5-1 to TRBJ2-3; no clear D. The V end was cut by 0 bases, the J end by 2 bases, with 7 bases between. CDR1 is SGHRS and CDR2 is YFSETQ in the germline V gene. CDR3 length: 14 residues. For the CDR3, the DNA is TGCGCCAGCAGCTTGGCGAGCGCCACAGATACGCAGTATTTT. Protein: CASSLASATDTQYF.

This clonotype was seen only a few times. V is TRBV6-5 and J is TRBJ1-1; D call uncertain. The germline V gene encodes CDR1 MNHEY and CDR2 SVGAGI. With 2 bases removed from V and 1 base from J, the gap between germline ends came to 8 bases. The CDR3 totals 14 residues. The DNA of the CDR3 is TGTGCCAGCAGTTACCACCGGGGGAACACTGAAGCTTTCTTT. Translating gives CASSYHRGNTEAFF.

This chain uses TRBV5-6 with TRBJ2-7; D remains unclear. V was trimmed by 0 bases and J by 9 bases, leaving 13 bases between them. This CDR3 region has 13 residues. CDR1 is SGHDT, CDR2 YYEEEE, per germline. The CDR3 loop is CASSLGSGSTQYV. CDR3 nucleotide sequence: TGTGCCAGCAGCTTGGGATCCGGGTCGACGCAGTACGTC.

There are a few counts of this clonotype. CDR3 nucleotide sequence: TGCAGCGTGTCAATCCAGAGCTCCTACAATGAGCAGTTCTTC. Residues: CSVSIQSSYNEQFF. The rearrangement links TRBV29-1 to TRBJ2-1; the D is unclear. The CDR3 runs to 14 residues. Per germline, CDR1 SQVTM and CDR2 ANQGSEA. V was clipped by 6 bases and J by 0 bases, with 12 bases between them.

This chain joins TRBV6-5 and TRBJ1-1; no firm D call. Germline values: CDR1 MNHEY, CDR2 SVGAGI. This CDR3 comprises 13 residues. V was shortened by 5 bases and J by 4 bases, with 11 bases between the two germline ends. Here the CDR3 reads CASSGVVGTEAFF. CDR3 nucleotides: TGTGCCAGCAGTGGGGTCGTGGGCACTGAAGCTTTCTTT.

The V and J genes are TRBV29-1 and TRBJ1-2; possible D gene TRBD1, 5 bases. CDR3 length equals 14 residues. V lost 3 bases, J lost 0 bases, and 11 bases lay in between. In germline, CDR1 is SQVTM, CDR2 ANQGSEA. DNA of the CDR3: TGCAGCGTTGACCCCGGGACCGCTAACTATGGCTACACCTTC. This sequence encodes CSVDPGTANYGYTF.

This clonotype was seen many times. This chain links TRBV7-2 with TRBJ2-7; TRBD2 agrees at 11 bases. The CDR3 has 14 amino acids. Germline V gives CDR1 SGHTA, CDR2 FQGNSA. Unmatched junction bases numbered 3, after V lost 4 bases and J lost 4 bases. The chain's CDR3 is CASSSLAGAYEQYF. The CDR3 region has the DNA TGTGCCAGCAGCTCACTAGCGGGGGCATACGAGCAGTACTTC.

This chain joins TRBV20-1 and TRBJ1-2; no clear D. Trimming shortened V by 3 bases and J by 5 bases, and 13 bases separated the two germline ends. CDR3 size: 13 residues. Germline V gene lookup returns CDR1 DFQATT and CDR2 SNEGSKA (reference sequence). The CDR3 DNA reads TGCAGTGCTAGGTCCTACCGTCTATATGGCTACACCTTC. Translation: CSARSYRLYGYTF.

The rearrangement joins TRBV6-6 to TRBJ2-5; D may be TRBD1 (6 bases). The CDR3 runs 16 residues. V was shortened by 8 bases and J by 5 bases, with 24 bases between the two germline ends. Germline values: CDR1 MNHNY, CDR2 SVGAGI (reference sequence). Here the CDR3 reads CASLMAGTQFGETQYF. As DNA, the CDR3 is TGTGCCAGCCTTATGGCCGGGACACAGTTCGGGGAGACCCAGTACTTC.

This chain links TRBV24-1 with TRBJ2-3; the D is unclear. The CDR3 has 11 residues. V was clipped by 5 bases and J by 4 bases, with 3 bases between them. CDR1 is KGHDR, CDR2 SFDVKD, per germline. The CDR3 reads CATSVADTQYF. The CDR3 DNA reads TGTGCCACCAGTGTTGCAGATACGCAGTATTTT.

This clonotype was picked up a small number of times. The chain employs TRBV6-5 and TRBJ1-2, with a weak D call TRBD1 (5 bases). The CDR3 is 14 residues long. Germline lookup yields CDR1 MNHEY and CDR2 SVGAGI. Trimming removed 4 bases at V and 8 bases at J, with 17 bases between. CDR3 amino acids: CASSSLRDVCGYTF. Written as DNA, the CDR3 is TGTGCCAGCAGTTCACTCCGGGACGTTTGCGGCTACACCTTC.

This rearrangement joins TRBV6-1 to TRBJ1-2; unclear D gene. Trimming left V 0 bases short and J 4 bases short, with 9 bases between. Germline lookup yields CDR1 MNHNS and CDR2 SASEGT. The CDR3 consists of 14 residues. CDR3 sequence reads: CASSEATKGYGYTF. The CDR3 bases are TGTGCCAGCAGTGAAGCGACAAAGGGCTATGGCTACACCTTC.